This T cell receptor beta chain was observed in a study of OX40 agonist ivuxolimab in advanced cancers. Turning to the study itself: Patients' therapy was ivuxolimab, an antibody that acts as an agonist of OX40 (CD134). Checkpoint inhibitors had been given previously to around 38% of patients.

The germline gives CDR1 SGDLS, CDR2 YYNGEE. The CDR3 extends over 15 amino acids. With V trimmed by 4 bases and J by 6 bases, 9 bases remained unmatched. The method was immunoSEQ multiplex PCR; TCRdb's version includes in-frame clones alone and lacks a portion of them. Here the sample spans about 52,000 clones, about 93% being singletons. Concerning this clone: Its antigen is currently unknown.

Study-wide results and caveats: In the 0.1 to 3.0 mg/kg range, CD4+ and CD8+ blood T cells had expanded clonally by week 6. Clonal expansion was among the lowest in partial responders at 0.1-3.0 mg/kg, especially CD8+.

The specimen comprised CD4+ or CD8+ T cells sorted from blood, sampled in a trial of the OX40 agonist ivuxolimab. This sequence originates from an adult with an advanced solid tumor such as melanoma, head and neck, liver or kidney cancer. The rearrangement links TRBV9 to TRBJ2-2; 7 bases align to TRBD2. The CDR3 DNA sequence: TGTGCCAGCAGCCCCCGACTAGCCCTCGCCGGGGAGCTGTTTTTT. This gives the protein CASSPRLALAGELFF.